These T cell receptor beta chains were read from a single sample in a study of regulatory T cells in long-lasting Graves disease. Each CDR3 protein gets one entry after TCRdb re-called the multiplex PCR reads with MiXCR. Of 350,000 to 550,000 distinct CDR3 sequences listed, around 17% are singletons. The same sample was also used in a study of T cells in Graves' hyperthyroidism and ophthalmopathy.

The sequences come from peripheral blood mononuclear cells (PBMCs), collected at new diagnosis, from a patient treated with antithyroid drugs. The receptors derive from a woman under 30 with Graves disease. Each CDR3 is given with its conserved first and last residue. Each record gives: V gene, CDR3 length, CDR3 protein.

TRBV24-1 | 18 | CATSDAISRDSRGDTQYF
TRBV28 | 12 | CASTELGQPQHF
TRBV27 | 14 | CASSRTGTTSGYTF
TRBV5-1 | 15 | CASRGPDGGSETQYF
TRBV3-1 | 15 | CASNQAVSRRYEQFF
TRBV7-6 | 21 | CASSSNGGLHGLISGANVLTF
TRBV30 | 14 | CAWNYKSSSQPQHF
TRBV3-1 | 17 | CASSSGTGGTYEDGYTF
TRBV6-2/TRBV6-3 | 14 | CASALLQGTQPQHF
TRBV20-1 | 15 | CSARDQSRGADTQYF
TRBV20-1 | 14 | CSATQGATNYGYTF
TRBV2 | 14 | CASSHRDRVSPLHF
TRBV24-1 | 17 | CATSDLTGTAGTGELFF
TRBV7-9 | 14 | CASSLRTGGEKLFF
TRBV12-3/TRBV12-4 | 12 | CARSTAVGPQHF
TRBV6-1 | 20 | CASSEVLGTGGFGAKNIQYF
TRBV20-1 | 12 | CSASRGAYEQYF
TRBV19 | 15 | CASSQLAGEGETQYF
TRBV2 | 12 | CASKWGADEQYF
TRBV12-3/TRBV12-4 | 12 | CASSPPTGRTFF
TRBV20-1 | 14 | CSARDLQANYGYTF
TRBV9 | 14 | CASSVTLGNNEQFF
TRBV7-9 | 14 | CASSLGLAAGELFF
TRBV9 | 16 | CASSVRWDISYNEQFF
TRBV30 | 14 | CAWSPSTGYNEQFF
TRBV18 | 17 | CASSPPKSSGRINEQFF
TRBV28 | 15 | CASSEGQGRQETQYF
TRBV12-3/TRBV12-4 | 13 | CASSFEVQGTQYF
TRBV9 | 15 | CASSVGTLGNTEAFF
TRBV6-1 | 14 | CASIQDRELGIQYF
TRBV20-1 | 15 | CSAGGVTRGNSPLHF
TRBV5-1 | 15 | CASSLVSGSVDTQYF
TRBV24-1 | 15 | CATSDLTPGSSEQFF
TRBV10-3 | 14 | CAIGGRETPYEQYF
TRBV6-1 | 15 | CASRSQPDSPYEQYF
TRBV2 | 12 | CASTLAKNIQYF
TRBV14 | 15 | CASSEYNRWKNIQYF
TRBV27 | 14 | CASSSRDNNEKLFF